The text below deals with one T cell receptor beta chain. It has no known antigen specificity. There are no base qualities to consult, and no much larger clone falls within one base. Library construction relied on the immunoSEQ multiplex PCR assay. For most patients, high-throughput TCR-beta CDR3 sequencing of genomic DNA was performed by Adaptive Biotechnologies. As for the original processing: Adaptive's ImmunoSEQ software was the source of the TCR sequencing data for over 15 patients, while a few other patients were processed with MiXCR and VDJtools. CDR3 nucleotide sequences shared between donor and recipient were removed because the origin of such sequences could not be assigned. To be classed as alloreactive, a clone needed at least 2-fold expansion over unstimulated cells and a minimum CFSE-low frequency of 0.002% (template counts) or 0.001% (read counts). Clones were considered mappable if detected in sequenced pre-transplant spleen, lymph node, or MLR CFSE-low populations of the donor or recipient. Cumulative frequency of alloreactive clones was calculated as a percentage of all sequences weighted by copy number. TCRdb mirrors the immuneACCESS table, restricted to in-frame sequences. Some clones are absent from its copies; in checked studies, under half trace to an unresolved V gene, and the reason for the others is unknown. The V and J calls and the clone size are those of that table, but D and trimming were determined from the DNA. The sample data list about 63,000 clones, and about 89% of these were observed just once. Around 1.7% of the sample is held by the ten biggest clonotypes.

The data belong to a study of graft-versus-host responses after intestinal transplantation (dated by TCRdb to the early 2020s). In the study overall: Recipients received multivisceral, liver-intestinal, or isolated intestinal transplants. Every recipient was given anti-thymocyte globulin induction, followed by about 3 years of maintenance tacrolimus and steroids. A peak of at least 4% donor T cells among recipient peripheral blood mononuclear cells was the definition used for donor T cell macrochimerism. To identify alloreactive clones, pre-transplant mixed lymphocyte reaction products were sequenced and then compared with unstimulated pre-transplant donor and recipient T cells. Rather than being sequenced by the commercial service, samples from a few later patients were sequenced in-house on an Illumina MiSeq and processed with MiXCR. The cohort enrolled about two dozen intestinal transplant recipients including one retransplant, and 3 patients lacking pretransplant specimens were excluded. Graft-versus-host and host-versus-graft alloreactive T cell clones were tracked in the graft, circulation and bone marrow after intestinal transplantation using bulk TCR-beta CDR3 sequencing.

Study-level results and caveats: The conclusions were limited by the relatively low number and heterogeneity of the intestinal transplant patients. GvH clones were detected in recipient bone marrow, and some of these GvH clones were observed earlier in ileal mucosa or blood, consistent with an intestinal mucosal origin. Peak levels of circulating GvH clones were associated with declines in HvG clones early after transplant. In the allografts of patients with donor T cell macrochimerism, GvH to HvG T cell clonal ratios were high.

V is reduced by 4 bases and J by 4 bases, leaving a spacing of 8 bases between them. The germline V gene sets CDR1 to MNHNS and CDR2 to SASEGT. The CDR3 goes from the cysteine to the phenylalanine over 12 residues. Of all the DNA, just the CDR3 is kept, 36 bases in frame from base 1. Dithiothreitol, EDTA incubations and collagenase D digestion were used to isolate intraepithelial and lamina propria lymphocytes from graft specimens. Bulk TCR-beta sequencing was performed on serial intestinal graft biopsy specimens collected as late as 600 days after transplant. This specimen consisted of ileum tissue, obtained around 350 days after transplant. The chain joins TRBV6-1 to TRBJ2-7, with TRBD2 as a weak D call on 6 bases. This TCR derives from a human patient who received an intestinal transplant, so some T cells may come from the graft donor. The CDR3 protein sequence reads: CASSAGGYEQYF. At the DNA level, the sequence is TGTGCCAGCAGTGCTGGGGGGTACGAGCAGTACTTC.